The T cell receptor beta chain described here comes from a study of regulatory T cells in long-lasting Graves disease. About the research overall: Persistent Graves' disease denoted over 5 years of antithyroid drugs plus positive TSH receptor antibodies.

The germline gives CDR1 SGHVS, CDR2 FQNEAQ. This CDR3 spans 13 amino acids. In regard to this clonotype: It may be a read error: a sequence one base away is much more abundant.

Time point of the sample: persistent/refractory GD, antithyroid drugs over 5 years with positive TRAb. PBMC-extracted RNA yielded the TCR library. Graves' disease diagnosis relied on American Thyroid Association guidelines. In this cohort, patients came from an endocrinology department located in Xi'an, China. Assembly of TCR beta libraries relied on iRepertoire HTBI primers together with Arm-PCR of CDR3 regions. TCRdb reprocessed the multiplex PCR reads with MiXCR, giving one entry per CDR3 protein. The table includes around 300,000 distinct CDR3 sequences, roughly a fifth detected once. This TCR was sampled from a female donor with Graves disease. The specimen comprised peripheral blood mononuclear cells (PBMCs), sampled when the disease was refractory, from a patient treated with antithyroid drugs. The chain uses TRBV7-8 and TRBJ2-7; D remains unclear. The CDR3 loop reads CTSSLMTAYEQYF. The CDR3 DNA sequence: TGTACCAGCAGCTTAATGACGGCCTACGAGCAGTACTTC.